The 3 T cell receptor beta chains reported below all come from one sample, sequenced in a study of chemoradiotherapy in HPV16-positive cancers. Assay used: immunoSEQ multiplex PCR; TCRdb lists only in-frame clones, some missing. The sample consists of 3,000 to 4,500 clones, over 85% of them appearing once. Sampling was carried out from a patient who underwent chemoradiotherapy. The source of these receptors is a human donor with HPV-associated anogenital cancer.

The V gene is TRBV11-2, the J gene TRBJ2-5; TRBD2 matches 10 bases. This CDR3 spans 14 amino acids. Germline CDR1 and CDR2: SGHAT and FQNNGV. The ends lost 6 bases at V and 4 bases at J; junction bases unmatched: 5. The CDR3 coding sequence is TGTGCCAGCAGGCCTCTAGCGGGAGTAGAGACCCAGTACTTC. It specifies CASRPLAGVETQYF.

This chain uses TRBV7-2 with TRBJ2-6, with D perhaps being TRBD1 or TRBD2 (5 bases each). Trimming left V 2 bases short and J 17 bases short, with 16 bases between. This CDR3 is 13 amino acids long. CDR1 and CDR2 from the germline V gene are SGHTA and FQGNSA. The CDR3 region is CASSLKSGTGLTF. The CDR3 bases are TGTGCCAGCAGCTTAAAGTCGGGAACAGGCTTGACTTTC. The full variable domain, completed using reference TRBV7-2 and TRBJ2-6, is GAGVSQSPSNKVTEKGKDVELRCDPISGHTALYWYRQSLGQGLEFLIYFQGNSAPDKSGLPSDRFSAERTGGSVSTLTIQRTQQEDSAVYLCASSLKSGTGLTFGAGSRLTVL.

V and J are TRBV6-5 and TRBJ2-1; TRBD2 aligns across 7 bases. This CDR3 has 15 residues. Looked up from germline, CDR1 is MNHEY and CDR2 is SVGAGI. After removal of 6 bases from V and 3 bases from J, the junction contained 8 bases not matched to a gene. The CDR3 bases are TGTGCCAGCAGCGACCTTCAGCGGGGCTACAATGAGCAGTTCTTC. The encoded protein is CASSDLQRGYNEQFF.